The rows below give T cell receptor beta chains drawn from one sample of a study of blood T cell repertoires in COVID-19. TCRdb keeps only in-frame clones here, not all; method: immunoSEQ multiplex PCR. The data contain 110,000 to 150,000 clones, approximately 90% of them singletons. Sequenced sample: peripheral blood. These receptors were obtained from a woman over 75 with acute or convalescent COVID-19. CDR3s include the opening cysteine and the closing phenylalanine or tryptophan. The D gene is left open where the match is weak. A row's size may be missing; if present it is once, few, many or a size class.

j_gene: TRBJ1-2
v_gene: TRBV2
d_gene: NA
abundance: once
CDR3nt: TGTGCCAGCAGTGAACTTCGCCAGGGTGGCTACACCTTC
CDR3aa: CASSELRQGGYTF

j_gene: TRBJ1-5
v_gene: TRBV6-5
d_gene: TRBD1
abundance: NA
CDR3nt: TGTGCCAGCAGGGAGGGGGCAAGGGATCAGCCCCAGCATTTT
CDR3aa: CASREGARDQPQHF

j_gene: TRBJ1-1
v_gene: TRBV30
d_gene: TRBD1
abundance: NA
CDR3nt: TGTGCCTGGATGACAGGGTTTGACACTGAAGCTTTCTTT
CDR3aa: CAWMTGFDTEAFF

j_gene: TRBJ1-1
v_gene: TRBV30
d_gene: NA
abundance: NA
CDR3nt: TGTGCCTGGAGTGTAGACTTTAACACTGAAGCTTTCTTT
CDR3aa: CAWSVDFNTEAFF

j_gene: TRBJ1-2
v_gene: TRBV30
d_gene: NA
abundance: NA
CDR3nt: TGTGCCTGGAGTGGAGATGGACAGTACTATGGCTACACCTTC
CDR3aa: CAWSGDGQYYGYTF

j_gene: TRBJ1-6
v_gene: TRBV3-1/TRBV3-2
d_gene: NA
abundance: NA
CDR3nt: TGTGCCAGCAGCCAAGCTCATAGCTCCTATAATTCACCCCTCCACTTT
CDR3aa: CASSQAHSSYNSPLHF

j_gene: TRBJ1-2
v_gene: TRBV14
d_gene: TRBD1
abundance: once
CDR3nt: TGTGCCAGCAGCCCCCGACAGGGGGACGGCTACACCTTC
CDR3aa: CASSPRQGDGYTF

j_gene: TRBJ2-2
v_gene: TRBV7-9
d_gene: NA
abundance: NA
CDR3nt: TGTGCCAGCAGCTTAGAGGGGTCCGGGGAGCTGTTTTTT
CDR3aa: CASSLEGSGELFF

j_gene: TRBJ1-3
v_gene: TRBV9
d_gene: NA
abundance: NA
CDR3nt: TGTGCCAGCAGCGCCCTCGGGGCTGGAAACACCATATATTTT
CDR3aa: CASSALGAGNTIYF

j_gene: TRBJ2-5
v_gene: TRBV30
d_gene: NA
abundance: NA
CDR3nt: TGTGCCTGGAGTGCGAGTTTCCAAGAGACCCAGTACTTC
CDR3aa: CAWSASFQETQYF

j_gene: TRBJ1-2
v_gene: TRBV5-1
d_gene: TRBD1
abundance: NA
CDR3nt: TGCGCCAGCAGCTTGTGGGACAGTCTGCGTGGCTACACCTTC
CDR3aa: CASSLWDSLRGYTF

j_gene: TRBJ1-2
v_gene: TRBV11-2
d_gene: TRBD1
abundance: few
CDR3nt: TGTGCCAGCAGCACTAGTCCTACCCGGACAGGGAGAATCTATGGCTACACCTTC
CDR3aa: CASSTSPTRTGRIYGYTF

j_gene: TRBJ1-1
v_gene: TRBV5-4
d_gene: NA
abundance: NA
CDR3nt: TGTGCCAGCAGCCCCACGGTGGGGGCGACTGAAGCTTTCTTT
CDR3aa: CASSPTVGATEAFF

j_gene: TRBJ1-1
v_gene: TRBV25-1
d_gene: NA
abundance: NA
CDR3nt: TGTGCCAGCAGTGAAAGCGGTGATAAAGGGACTGAAGCTTTCTTT
CDR3aa: CASSESGDKGTEAFF

j_gene: TRBJ1-3
v_gene: TRBV30
d_gene: NA
abundance: NA
CDR3nt: TGTGCCTGGAGTCCCCTCTACCCGGGATCTGGAAACACCATATATTTT
CDR3aa: CAWSPLYPGSGNTIYF

j_gene: TRBJ1-2
v_gene: TRBV6-2/TRBV6-3
d_gene: NA
abundance: NA
CDR3nt: TGTGCCAGCAGTTACGGACAGCTTTACTATGGCTACACCTTC
CDR3aa: CASSYGQLYYGYTF

j_gene: TRBJ2-5
v_gene: TRBV7-9
d_gene: NA
abundance: NA
CDR3nt: TGTGCCAGCAGTCGGGTAGCTTTGGTAGAGACCCAGTACTTC
CDR3aa: CASSRVALVETQYF

j_gene: TRBJ1-2
v_gene: TRBV6-6
d_gene: NA
abundance: NA
CDR3nt: TGTGCCAGCAGTGTCCTAGCTGGGGAAGATGGCTACACCTTC
CDR3aa: CASSVLAGEDGYTF

j_gene: TRBJ1-5
v_gene: TRBV19
d_gene: NA
abundance: once
CDR3nt: TGTGCCAGTAGTCCCGGGGAGGGAAGGTGGCAGCCCCAGCATTTT
CDR3aa: CASSPGEGRWQPQHF

j_gene: TRBJ2-7
v_gene: TRBV27
d_gene: TRBD2
abundance: NA
CDR3nt: TGTGCCAGCAGCAGCGGGGGGGCAGGGACCCCCTACGAGCAGTACTTC
CDR3aa: CASSSGGAGTPYEQYF

j_gene: TRBJ1-5
v_gene: TRBV18
d_gene: TRBD1
abundance: NA
CDR3nt: TGTGCCAGCTCACCTTCAGGGCAGGGGGGTCAGCCCCAGCATTTT
CDR3aa: CASSPSGQGGQPQHF

j_gene: TRBJ2-3
v_gene: TRBV5-1
d_gene: NA
abundance: NA
CDR3nt: TGCGCCAGCAGCTTGGTTCCGGGGTTGAGCACAGATACGCAGTATTTT
CDR3aa: CASSLVPGLSTDTQYF

j_gene: TRBJ1-2
v_gene: TRBV28
d_gene: NA
abundance: NA
CDR3nt: TGTGCCAGCAGTTACGAAGGCGGGAACTATGGCTACACCTTC
CDR3aa: CASSYEGGNYGYTF

j_gene: TRBJ2-3
v_gene: TRBV9
d_gene: NA
abundance: NA
CDR3nt: TGTGCCAGCAGCGCTTTTCCGGGAGTAACAGATACGCAGTATTTT
CDR3aa: CASSAFPGVTDTQYF

j_gene: TRBJ1-3
v_gene: TRBV24-1
d_gene: TRBD1
abundance: NA
CDR3nt: TGTGCCACCAGTGAATTGGACAGGAGATTCTCTGGAAACACCATATATTTT
CDR3aa: CATSELDRRFSGNTIYF

j_gene: TRBJ1-5
v_gene: TRBV2
d_gene: TRBD1
abundance: NA
CDR3nt: TGTGCCAGCTCGGGACAGGGGACGGGTCAGCCCCAGCATTTT
CDR3aa: CASSGQGTGQPQHF

j_gene: TRBJ2-1
v_gene: TRBV2
d_gene: TRBD2
abundance: NA
CDR3nt: TGTGCCACCGCCTGGGGCGGGGGTTACAATGAGCAGTTCTTC
CDR3aa: CATAWGGGYNEQFF

j_gene: TRBJ1-1
v_gene: TRBV19
d_gene: TRBD1
abundance: NA
CDR3nt: TGTGCCAGTAGTCCGGGACAGGTACAGCTGTGGACTGAAGCTTTCTTT
CDR3aa: CASSPGQVQLWTEAFF

j_gene: TRBJ1-2
v_gene: TRBV7-2
d_gene: NA
abundance: NA
CDR3nt: TGTGCCAGCAGCACCCCTAGGTTCGGTATCACCTTC
CDR3aa: CASSTPRFGITF

j_gene: TRBJ1-2
v_gene: TRBV5-1
d_gene: NA
abundance: NA
CDR3nt: TGCGCCAGCAGCTTGGAAGGGGCGCCTGGCTACACCTTC
CDR3aa: CASSLEGAPGYTF

j_gene: TRBJ1-1
v_gene: TRBV9
d_gene: NA
abundance: few
CDR3nt: TGTGCCAGCAGCGCGGTGGGCACAACGAACACTGAAGCTTTCTTT
CDR3aa: CASSAVGTTNTEAFF

j_gene: TRBJ2-1
v_gene: TRBV6-5
d_gene: NA
abundance: NA
CDR3nt: TGTGCCAGCAGACTACTCGGGGAGCAGTTCTTC
CDR3aa: CASRLLGEQFF

j_gene: TRBJ2-7
v_gene: TRBV5-1
d_gene: NA
abundance: few
CDR3nt: TGCGCCAGCAGCTTGGACATGGGGACAGAGCAGTACTTC
CDR3aa: CASSLDMGTEQYF

j_gene: TRBJ2-1
v_gene: TRBV6-2/TRBV6-3
d_gene: TRBD2
abundance: NA
CDR3nt: TGTGCCAGCAGTTTCGGACTAGCGGCCTACAATGAGCAGTTCTTC
CDR3aa: CASSFGLAAYNEQFF

j_gene: TRBJ1-3
v_gene: TRBV2
d_gene: NA
abundance: NA
CDR3nt: TGTGCCAGCATTGGACCGGGGACGGGAGTCGGAAACACCATATATTTT
CDR3aa: CASIGPGTGVGNTIYF

j_gene: TRBJ2-1
v_gene: TRBV7-3
d_gene: NA
abundance: NA
CDR3nt: TGTGCCAGCAGCTTAACGTTCTTACAGCAGCAGTTCTTC
CDR3aa: CASSLTFLQQQFF

j_gene: TRBJ2-3
v_gene: TRBV18
d_gene: NA
abundance: NA
CDR3nt: TGTGCCAGCTCACCACCCTCCGCGGATACGCAGTATTTT
CDR3aa: CASSPPSADTQYF

j_gene: TRBJ2-3
v_gene: TRBV10-1
d_gene: TRBD1
abundance: NA
CDR3nt: TGCGCCAGCAGTGCGGGACAGGGGGGCCACACAGATACGCAGTATTTT
CDR3aa: CASSAGQGGHTDTQYF

j_gene: TRBJ2-1
v_gene: TRBV9
d_gene: TRBD2
abundance: once
CDR3nt: TGTGCCAGCAGCGTAGGCGGGGGAACCTACAATGAGCAGTTCTTC
CDR3aa: CASSVGGGTYNEQFF

j_gene: TRBJ1-1
v_gene: TRBV5-6
d_gene: TRBD1
abundance: NA
CDR3nt: TGTGCCAGCAGCCGAGACAGGGGGAGGCAAGCTGAAGCTTTCTTT
CDR3aa: CASSRDRGRQAEAFF

j_gene: TRBJ2-7
v_gene: TRBV9
d_gene: NA
abundance: NA
CDR3nt: TGTGCCAGCAGCGTAAGCCAGGGCTACGAGCAGTACTTC
CDR3aa: CASSVSQGYEQYF

j_gene: TRBJ1-1
v_gene: TRBV3-1/TRBV3-2
d_gene: NA
abundance: NA
CDR3nt: TGTGCCAGCAGCCAAGGGGGCCGGACTGAAGCTTTCTTT
CDR3aa: CASSQGGRTEAFF